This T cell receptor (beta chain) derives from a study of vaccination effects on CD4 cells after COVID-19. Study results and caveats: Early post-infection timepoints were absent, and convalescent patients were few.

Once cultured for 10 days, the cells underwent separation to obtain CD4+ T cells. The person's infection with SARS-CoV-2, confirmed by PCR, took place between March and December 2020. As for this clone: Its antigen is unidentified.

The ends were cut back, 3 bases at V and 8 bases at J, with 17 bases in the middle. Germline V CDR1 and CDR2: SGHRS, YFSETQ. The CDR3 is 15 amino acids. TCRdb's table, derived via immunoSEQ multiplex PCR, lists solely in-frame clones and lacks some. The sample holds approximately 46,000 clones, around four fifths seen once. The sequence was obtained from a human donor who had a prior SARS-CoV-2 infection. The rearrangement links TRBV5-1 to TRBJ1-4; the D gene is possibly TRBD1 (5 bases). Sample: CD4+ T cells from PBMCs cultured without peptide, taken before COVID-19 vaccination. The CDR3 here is CASSSRTRDGEKLFF. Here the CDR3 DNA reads TGCGCCAGCAGCTCCAGGACCAGGGACGGGGAAAAACTGTTTTTT.